The TCR beta chain described here comes from a study of blood T cell repertoires in COVID-19. Trimming shortened V by 3 bases and J by 2 bases, and 14 bases separated the two germline ends. CDR3 length: 16 residues. Germline V gene data show CDR1 as MNHEY and CDR2 as SMNVEV (reference sequence). Shortly before study entry, within 2 weeks, exposed participants had met a COVID-19 case. As originally analysed: For nucleated cells, counts were estimated from reference gene primer amplification. Sequencing used immunoSEQ multiplex PCR; TCRdb keeps in-frame clones, though not all of them. For V, J and clone size, that table is used; D and trimming come from the DNA. The table has approximately 270,000 clones, 75% to 95% seen once.

The sample taken for sequencing was PBMCs or T cells enriched from blood (not recorded which). The receptor was derived from a man aged 35 to 55 who had been exposed to COVID-19. J is TRBJ1-5 and V is TRBV27; D is unresolved. CDR3 DNA: TGTGCCAGCAGTTTTTCAGCCCTCAGCGGCAATCAGCCCCAGCATTTT. Translated: CASSFSALSGNQPQHF.